Each of the 5 T cell receptor beta chains below was sequenced from the same sample in a study of shared clonotypes between healthy human individuals. Sequencing was performed with immunoSEQ multiplex PCR; in TCRdb, only in-frame clones are kept and a portion is missing. The data hold some 1.5 million clones, with under 99% observed a single time. Sequencing input: naive CD4+ T cells sorted from blood. The sample's subset: CD45RA+ positively selected. The receptors here all came from a young man in good health.

The rearrangement uses TRBV19 and TRBJ1-1; TRBD1 is a possible D gene (5 bases). The V end was cut by 8 bases, the J end by 1 base, with 11 bases between. CDR3 length: 13 residues. Germline V gives CDR1 LNHDA, CDR2 SQIVND (reference sequence). The CDR3 bases are TGTGCCAGTTCCCCTGGGGGGAACACTGAAGCTTTCTTT. It translates to CASSPGGNTEAFF.

This chain uses TRBV29-1 with TRBJ2-5, with 7 positions matching TRBD2. The trim removed 8 bases at V and 2 bases at J, leaving 5 bases unmatched. CDR1 is SQVTM and CDR2 is ANQGSEA in the germline V gene. This CDR3 has 12 amino acids. CDR3 protein: CSWGGVQETQYF. The CDR3 DNA reads as TGCAGCTGGGGGGGGGTACAAGAGACCCAGTACTTC.

The chain joins TRBV19 to TRBJ1-2; possibly TRBD1 for D (6 bases). The CDR3 is made up of 12 amino acids. V shed 3 bases and J shed 8 bases, with 10 bases lying between them. CDR1 LNHDA and CDR2 SQIVND come from the germline V gene (reference sequence). The DNA of the CDR3 is TGTGCCAGTAGTATGGGGGGGCTCGGCTACACCTTC. Residues: CASSMGGLGYTF. Together with reference TRBV19 and TRBJ1-2, the CDR3 gives the full variable domain: DGGITQSPKYLFRKEGQNVTLSCEQNLNHDAMYWYRQDPGQGLRLIYYSQIVNDFQKGDIAEGYSVSREKKESFPLTVTSAQKNPTAFYLCASSMGGLGYTFGSGTRLTVV.

The V gene is TRBV5-4, the J gene TRBJ2-1, with TRBD1 identical over 10 bases. This CDR3 region has 15 residues. Germline V gene data show CDR1 as SGHNT and CDR2 as YYREEE (reference sequence). V trimming: 3 bases; J trimming: 6 bases; junction bases outside the gene matches: 6. The DNA for the CDR3 is TGTGCCAGCAGCTCCCGACAGGGGGCGATCAATGAGCAGTTCTTC. It translates to CASSSRQGAINEQFF.

The chain links TRBV27 to TRBJ2-4; possible D gene TRBD1, 6 bases. Germline CDR1 MNHEY, CDR2 SMNVEV (reference sequence). V lost 6 bases, J lost 8 bases, and 11 bases lay in between. The CDR3 has 12 residues. Written as DNA, the CDR3 is TGTGCCAGCAGAGGGGGTTCGGACATTCAGTACTTC. Translation: CASRGGSDIQYF.